This entry concerns a single TCR beta chain. Antigen: not known. Nominally healthy donors were sampled, though unrecorded immune exposures were likely. This sample is part of a study of cytomegalovirus exposure and HLA in healthy donors. CDR3 length equals 15 residues. V shed 5 bases and J 7 bases; nucleotides not matched to a gene: 13. The germline V gene encodes CDR1 SEHNR and CDR2 FQNEAQ (reference sequence). Both 60 Vbeta primers and 13 Jbeta primers went into the PCR. How the authors handled the data: Later, tens of millions of unique TCR beta chains were counted in an analysis, and roughly 10 million of them were shared. TCRdb's copy holds only in-frame clones and misses some; the assay was immunoSEQ multiplex PCR. V, J and clone size were drawn from that table, and D and trimming were deduced from the DNA. The table lists around 130,000 clones, around 70% of them singletons, with about 3.1% in the top ten.

Notes on the study in general: In a later analysis, most CMV-associated TCR beta chains appeared HLA-restricted.

The TCR comes from a human donor in good health. Sequencing input: PBMCs. The chain has TRBV7-9 and TRBJ2-7, with 8 bases fitting TRBD2. CDR3: CASSPEGLGRGEQYF. The CDR3 coding sequence is TGTGCCAGCAGCCCAGAGGGACTCGGGAGGGGGGAGCAGTACTTC.